Listed below are T cell receptor beta chains from one sample, sequenced in a study of shared clonotypes between healthy human individuals. Measured with immunoSEQ multiplex PCR; TCRdb has only the in-frame clones, and not every one. Of 750,000 to 1,000,000 clones detected, about 92% appear once; the ten largest clones hold 24%. Sequenced sample: naive CD8+ T cells sorted from blood. The source is a man aged 25 to 40 in good health. Both conserved end residues are part of each CDR3.

v_call: TRBV27
cdr3_aa: CASSLNGVREQYF

v_call: TRBV5-6
cdr3_aa: CASSLWGTLPGYTF

v_call: TRBV5-6
cdr3_aa: CASSLGDTQYF

v_call: TRBV5-6
cdr3_aa: CASSLEGNTGELFF

v_call: TRBV7-2
cdr3_aa: CASSLSLGPYNEQFF

v_call: TRBV5-5
cdr3_aa: CASSFLLAGESYEQYF

v_call: TRBV5-6
cdr3_aa: CASSEWRGPGNTIYF

v_call: TRBV6-5
cdr3_aa: CASSYLAGDTQYF

v_call: TRBV5-4
cdr3_aa: CASSLGFSTRPQDETQYF

v_call: TRBV7-6
cdr3_aa: CASSVGRPYEQYF

v_call: TRBV27
cdr3_aa: CASSPPPGQNSPLHF

v_call: TRBV6-5
cdr3_aa: CASSYRSTYEQYF

v_call: TRBV7-7
cdr3_aa: CASSLTGTPAYEQYF

v_call: TRBV6-5
cdr3_aa: CASSYEGNYGYTF

v_call: TRBV9
cdr3_aa: CASSPRRGEAFF

v_call: TRBV11-2
cdr3_aa: CASSFFEDSGLANSYEQYF

v_call: TRBV5-6
cdr3_aa: CASSPAGQGKETQYF

v_call: TRBV4-1
cdr3_aa: CASSQGAEAFF

v_call: TRBV11-2
cdr3_aa: CASSSRRLNEQFF

v_call: TRBV7-9
cdr3_aa: CASSPLSRAIYF

v_call: TRBV28
cdr3_aa: CASSFRGVGELFF

v_call: TRBV7-9
cdr3_aa: CASSLVTESGTDTQYF

v_call: TRBV4-1
cdr3_aa: CASSQEEGAREKLFF

v_call: TRBV14
cdr3_aa: CASSQVTGTGGEQYF

v_call: TRBV27
cdr3_aa: CASSPGNSTEKLFF

v_call: TRBV6-6
cdr3_aa: CASGDYEQYF

v_call: TRBV11-3
cdr3_aa: CASSSGDAARYF

v_call: TRBV27
cdr3_aa: CASSLLAGEETQYF

v_call: TRBV18
cdr3_aa: CASSDSGTAAYEQYF

v_call: TRBV11-2
cdr3_aa: CASSLARGGGYTF

v_call: TRBV27
cdr3_aa: CASRKTLERVNTEAFF

v_call: TRBV5-1
cdr3_aa: CASSLAVFSENGYTF

v_call: TRBV28
cdr3_aa: CASSSQSYEQYF

v_call: TRBV29-1
cdr3_aa: CSVGLGEVDAYEQYF

v_call: TRBV28
cdr3_aa: CASSYWGQGDYEQYF

v_call: TRBV28
cdr3_aa: CASSPHRGSAEAFF

v_call: TRBV29-1
cdr3_aa: CSFYRGLDEQFF

v_call: TRBV27
cdr3_aa: CASSLGGVQPQHF